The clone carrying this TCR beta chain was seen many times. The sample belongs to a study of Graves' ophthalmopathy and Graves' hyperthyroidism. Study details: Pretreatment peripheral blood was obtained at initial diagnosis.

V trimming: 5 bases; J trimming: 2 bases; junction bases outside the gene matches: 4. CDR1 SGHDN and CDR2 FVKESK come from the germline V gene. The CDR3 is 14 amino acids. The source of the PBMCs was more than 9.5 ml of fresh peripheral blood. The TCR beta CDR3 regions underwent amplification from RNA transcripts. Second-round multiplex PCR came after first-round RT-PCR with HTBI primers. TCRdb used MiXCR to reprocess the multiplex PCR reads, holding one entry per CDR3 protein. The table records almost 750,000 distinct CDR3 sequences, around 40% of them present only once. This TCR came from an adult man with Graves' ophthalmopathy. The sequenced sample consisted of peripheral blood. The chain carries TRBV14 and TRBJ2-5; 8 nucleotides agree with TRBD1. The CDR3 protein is CASSLRTGQETQYF. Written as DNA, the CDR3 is TGTGCCAGCAGCTTAAGGACAGGGCAAGAGACCCAGTACTTC.